The rows below give T cell receptor beta chains drawn from one sample of a study of T cell responses to AZD1222 COVID-19 vaccine. Clones were sequenced by immunoSEQ multiplex PCR, and TCRdb holds only the in-frame ones, with some missing. The data hold 180,000 or so clones, with approximately 90% observed a single time. The specimen was peripheral blood, collected 28 days after the second AZD1222 dose. These receptors were taken from an adult who received the AZD1222 COVID-19 vaccine. Each CDR3 is given with its conserved first and last residue. The D gene is left open where the match is weak. Clone sizes are given selectively: once, few, many, or a class where the clone is expanded.

V gene: TRBV7-9; D gene: NA; J gene: TRBJ1-4; clone size: NA; CDR3 protein: CASSATVGLLFF; CDR3 DNA: TGTGCCAGCAGCGCCACGGTTGGGCTACTGTTTTTT
V gene: TRBV6-5; D gene: TRBD1; J gene: TRBJ1-6; clone size: NA; CDR3 protein: CASSYVLRGRNSPLHF; CDR3 DNA: TGTGCCAGCAGTTACGTGCTAAGGGGGCGCAATTCACCCCTCCACTTT
V gene: TRBV5-6; D gene: NA; J gene: TRBJ2-3; clone size: NA; CDR3 protein: CASSLAVPRPPGDTQYF; CDR3 DNA: TGTGCCAGCAGCTTGGCTGTGCCTAGACCTCCCGGGGATACGCAGTATTTT
V gene: TRBV7-3; D gene: TRBD2; J gene: TRBJ2-3; clone size: NA; CDR3 protein: CASSTGTSGSTDTQYF; CDR3 DNA: TGTGCCAGCAGCACCGGGACTAGCGGGAGCACAGATACGCAGTATTTT
V gene: TRBV2; D gene: NA; J gene: TRBJ2-2; clone size: NA; CDR3 protein: CASGRGQGGTGELFF; CDR3 DNA: TGTGCCAGCGGCCGGGGGCAGGGTGGTACCGGGGAGCTGTTTTTT
V gene: TRBV5-6; D gene: NA; J gene: TRBJ1-5; clone size: NA; CDR3 protein: CASSLGGLGNNQPQHF; CDR3 DNA: TGTGCCAGCAGCTTGGGAGGGCTGGGGAATAATCAGCCCCAGCATTTT
V gene: TRBV27; D gene: NA; J gene: TRBJ1-1; clone size: NA; CDR3 protein: CASLTANTEAFF; CDR3 DNA: TGTGCCAGCCTGACGGCGAACACTGAAGCTTTCTTT
V gene: TRBV19; D gene: NA; J gene: TRBJ1-1; clone size: NA; CDR3 protein: CASAGLASGTEAFF; CDR3 DNA: TGTGCCAGTGCAGGGTTGGCGAGTGGTACTGAAGCTTTCTTT
V gene: TRBV28; D gene: NA; J gene: TRBJ2-4; clone size: NA; CDR3 protein: CASTPSGAGNIQYF; CDR3 DNA: TGTGCCAGCACCCCTTCAGGGGCAGGGAACATTCAGTACTTC
V gene: TRBV6-2/TRBV6-3; D gene: TRBD2; J gene: TRBJ2-7; clone size: few; CDR3 protein: CASSYVGSGRATEQYF; CDR3 DNA: TGTGCCAGCAGTTACGTCGGTAGCGGGAGGGCCACCGAGCAGTACTTC
V gene: TRBV7-8; D gene: TRBD1; J gene: TRBJ1-1; clone size: NA; CDR3 protein: CASSLAQGVAEAFF; CDR3 DNA: TGTGCCAGCAGCTTAGCTCAGGGGGTGGCTGAAGCTTTCTTT
V gene: TRBV18; D gene: TRBD2; J gene: TRBJ2-1; clone size: NA; CDR3 protein: CASSPASGRGNEQFF; CDR3 DNA: TGTGCCAGCTCACCGGCTAGCGGGAGGGGTAATGAGCAGTTCTTC
V gene: TRBV4-3; D gene: NA; J gene: TRBJ2-5; clone size: NA; CDR3 protein: CASSHFLGDPGAETQYF; CDR3 DNA: TGCGCCAGCAGCCACTTCCTGGGGGATCCAGGGGCGGAGACCCAGTACTTC
V gene: TRBV9; D gene: TRBD2; J gene: TRBJ2-7; clone size: NA; CDR3 protein: CASSRGLAGALSYEQYF; CDR3 DNA: TGTGCCAGCAGCCGGGGACTAGCGGGAGCATTATCTTACGAGCAGTACTTC
V gene: TRBV7-2; D gene: TRBD2; J gene: TRBJ2-7; clone size: NA; CDR3 protein: CASSPGGTDPYEQYF; CDR3 DNA: TGTGCCAGCAGCCCCGGGGGGACGGACCCCTACGAGCAGTACTTC
V gene: TRBV24-1; D gene: TRBD2; J gene: TRBJ2-1; clone size: NA; CDR3 protein: CATSEPSGSSYNEQFF; CDR3 DNA: TGTGCCACCAGTGAACCGAGCGGGAGCTCCTACAATGAGCAGTTCTTC
V gene: TRBV5-1; D gene: TRBD2; J gene: TRBJ2-1; clone size: NA; CDR3 protein: CASSLAGGGNEQFF; CDR3 DNA: TGCGCCAGCAGCTTGGCGGGAGGAGGCAATGAGCAGTTCTTC
V gene: TRBV11-2; D gene: NA; J gene: TRBJ2-1; clone size: NA; CDR3 protein: CASSPTTIEQFF; CDR3 DNA: TGTGCCAGCAGCCCTACGACCATCGAGCAGTTCTTC
V gene: TRBV7-6; D gene: TRBD2; J gene: TRBJ2-7; clone size: NA; CDR3 protein: CASSLGASGSYEQYF; CDR3 DNA: TGTGCCAGCAGCTTAGGGGCTAGCGGGTCCTACGAGCAGTACTTC
V gene: TRBV5-1; D gene: TRBD2; J gene: TRBJ2-7; clone size: NA; CDR3 protein: CASSPGLAGDKIYEQYF; CDR3 DNA: TGCGCCAGCAGCCCCGGACTAGCGGGAGATAAAATTTACGAGCAGTACTTC
V gene: TRBV6-5; D gene: TRBD1; J gene: TRBJ2-7; clone size: NA; CDR3 protein: CASSSGQGPHEQYF; CDR3 DNA: TGTGCCAGCAGTTCGGGACAGGGGCCCCACGAGCAGTACTTC
V gene: TRBV19; D gene: NA; J gene: TRBJ2-1; clone size: NA; CDR3 protein: CASSIEAAAGNNEQFF; CDR3 DNA: TGTGCCAGTAGTATAGAGGCTGCCGCCGGTAACAATGAGCAGTTCTTC
V gene: TRBV28; D gene: NA; J gene: TRBJ2-7; clone size: NA; CDR3 protein: CASSSVPFRDQKSSYEQYF; CDR3 DNA: TGTGCCAGCAGTTCAGTGCCATTCCGGGACCAAAAAAGTTCCTACGAGCAGTACTTC
V gene: TRBV6-1; D gene: NA; J gene: TRBJ2-7; clone size: NA; CDR3 protein: CASSELRQGGEQYF; CDR3 DNA: TGTGCCAGCAGTGAACTTAGGCAGGGCGGCGAGCAGTACTTC
V gene: TRBV18; D gene: NA; J gene: TRBJ2-7; clone size: NA; CDR3 protein: CASSGVAASYEQYF; CDR3 DNA: TGTGCCAGCTCCGGCGTAGCGGCCTCCTACGAGCAGTACTTC
V gene: TRBV5-1; D gene: TRBD1; J gene: TRBJ2-3; clone size: NA; CDR3 protein: CASSPLVGGAGDTQYF; CDR3 DNA: TGCGCCAGCAGCCCCCTCGTAGGGGGCGCGGGAGATACGCAGTATTTT
V gene: TRBV19; D gene: NA; J gene: TRBJ2-2; clone size: NA; CDR3 protein: CASSLNIGELFF; CDR3 DNA: TGTGCCAGTAGTTTAAACATCGGGGAGCTGTTTTTT
V gene: TRBV28; D gene: TRBD1; J gene: TRBJ2-7; clone size: NA; CDR3 protein: CASSSPGQGDEQYF; CDR3 DNA: TGTGCCAGCAGTTCACCGGGACAGGGGGACGAGCAGTACTTC
V gene: TRBV27; D gene: NA; J gene: TRBJ1-2; clone size: NA; CDR3 protein: CASSSTANYGYTF; CDR3 DNA: TGTGCCAGCAGTTCGACGGCTAACTATGGCTACACCTTC
V gene: TRBV11-3; D gene: NA; J gene: TRBJ2-3; clone size: NA; CDR3 protein: CASSLASGTDTQYF; CDR3 DNA: TGTGCCAGCAGCTTAGCTAGCGGCACAGATACGCAGTATTTT
V gene: TRBV7-6; D gene: NA; J gene: TRBJ2-3; clone size: NA; CDR3 protein: CASSLFSQDTQYF; CDR3 DNA: TGTGCCAGCAGCTTATTTTCCCAGGATACGCAGTATTTT
V gene: TRBV28; D gene: NA; J gene: TRBJ2-7; clone size: NA; CDR3 protein: CASSLSGRSYEQYF; CDR3 DNA: TGTGCCAGCAGTTTAAGTGGCAGATCCTACGAGCAGTACTTC
V gene: TRBV7-9; D gene: NA; J gene: TRBJ2-5; clone size: NA; CDR3 protein: CASSLPPLETQYF; CDR3 DNA: TGTGCCAGCAGCTTACCTCCCCTAGAGACCCAGTACTTC
V gene: TRBV29-1; D gene: NA; J gene: TRBJ2-7; clone size: once; CDR3 protein: CSVDREDGSYEQYF; CDR3 DNA: TGCAGCGTTGACCGAGAAGACGGATCCTACGAGCAGTACTTC
V gene: TRBV27; D gene: TRBD1; J gene: TRBJ1-6; clone size: once; CDR3 protein: CASSLIGGTDNSPLHF; CDR3 DNA: TGTGCCAGCAGTTTAATTGGGGGGACAGATAATTCACCCCTCCACTTT
V gene: TRBV30; D gene: TRBD2; J gene: TRBJ2-2; clone size: NA; CDR3 protein: CAWSVSASGSRRRELFF; CDR3 DNA: TGTGCCTGGAGTGTAAGTGCTAGCGGGAGCCGGCGCAGGGAGCTGTTTTTT
V gene: TRBV6-5; D gene: NA; J gene: TRBJ2-2; clone size: few; CDR3 protein: CASSGDLNTGELFF; CDR3 DNA: TGTGCCAGCAGCGGGGACTTGAACACCGGGGAGCTGTTTTTT
V gene: TRBV4-3; D gene: TRBD2; J gene: TRBJ2-7; clone size: NA; CDR3 protein: CASSQEASGSSYEQYF; CDR3 DNA: TGCGCCAGCAGCCAAGAAGCTAGCGGGAGTTCCTACGAGCAGTACTTC
V gene: TRBV2; D gene: TRBD2; J gene: TRBJ2-1; clone size: once; CDR3 protein: CASNPRTSGPYNEQFF; CDR3 DNA: TGTGCCAGCAACCCCCGGACTAGCGGTCCCTACAATGAGCAGTTCTTC
V gene: TRBV9; D gene: NA; J gene: TRBJ2-7; clone size: NA; CDR3 protein: CASSPVDSHEQYF; CDR3 DNA: TGTGCCAGCAGCCCAGTCGACAGCCACGAGCAGTACTTC
V gene: TRBV6-5; D gene: NA; J gene: TRBJ2-7; clone size: NA; CDR3 protein: CATASVYEQYF; CDR3 DNA: TGTGCCACCGCATCGGTGTACGAGCAGTACTTC
V gene: TRBV28; D gene: NA; J gene: TRBJ1-5; clone size: NA; CDR3 protein: CASSFQGSGGQPQHF; CDR3 DNA: TGTGCCAGCAGTTTTCAGGGATCAGGAGGACAGCCCCAGCATTTT
V gene: TRBV28; D gene: TRBD1; J gene: TRBJ2-7; clone size: many; CDR3 protein: CASGTGSIEQYF; CDR3 DNA: TGTGCCAGCGGGACAGGGAGTATCGAGCAGTACTTC
V gene: TRBV6-5; D gene: NA; J gene: TRBJ2-3; clone size: NA; CDR3 protein: CASSYSTRPDTQYF; CDR3 DNA: TGTGCCAGCAGTTACTCGACCAGACCAGATACGCAGTATTTT
V gene: TRBV12-2; D gene: NA; J gene: TRBJ2-1; clone size: NA; CDR3 protein: CASRLATHGGGLAGDREQFF; CDR3 DNA: TGTGCAAGTCGCTTAGCAACTCACGGGGGAGGACTAGCGGGAGATCGTGAGCAGTTCTTC
V gene: TRBV6-5; D gene: NA; J gene: TRBJ2-5; clone size: NA; CDR3 protein: CASTPGGGLETQYF; CDR3 DNA: TGTGCCAGCACCCCGGGAGGGGGCTTAGAGACCCAGTACTTC
V gene: TRBV28; D gene: NA; J gene: TRBJ2-7; clone size: NA; CDR3 protein: CASNGLREQYF; CDR3 DNA: TGTGCCAGTAATGGGCTACGCGAGCAGTACTTC
V gene: TRBV5-1; D gene: NA; J gene: TRBJ1-1; clone size: NA; CDR3 protein: CASSLGRGAEAFF; CDR3 DNA: TGCGCCAGCAGCTTGGGGAGGGGAGCTGAAGCTTTCTTT
V gene: TRBV9; D gene: NA; J gene: TRBJ2-3; clone size: NA; CDR3 protein: CASQPLATRTDTQYF; CDR3 DNA: TGTGCCTCACAACCTTTAGCAACACGGACAGATACGCAGTATTTT
V gene: TRBV4-3; D gene: NA; J gene: TRBJ2-1; clone size: NA; CDR3 protein: CASSQDGSSYNEQFF; CDR3 DNA: TGCGCCAGCAGCCAAGACGGGAGTTCCTACAATGAGCAGTTCTTC
V gene: TRBV19; D gene: NA; J gene: TRBJ2-1; clone size: NA; CDR3 protein: CASSIRADSYNEQFF; CDR3 DNA: TGTGCCAGTAGTATAAGGGCAGACTCCTACAATGAGCAGTTCTTC
V gene: TRBV5-5; D gene: NA; J gene: TRBJ1-4; clone size: NA; CDR3 protein: CASSLVGPSNEKLFF; CDR3 DNA: TGTGCCAGCAGCTTGGTAGGACCGAGTAATGAAAAACTGTTTTTT
V gene: TRBV28; D gene: NA; J gene: TRBJ1-4; clone size: NA; CDR3 protein: CASSLSRSRGSTNEKLFF; CDR3 DNA: TGTGCCAGCAGTTTATCCCGGTCGAGGGGCTCAACTAATGAAAAACTGTTTTTT
V gene: TRBV29-1; D gene: TRBD1; J gene: TRBJ2-1; clone size: NA; CDR3 protein: CSGRDRGTYNEQFF; CDR3 DNA: TGCAGCGGAAGGGACAGGGGGACCTACAATGAGCAGTTCTTC
V gene: TRBV5-1; D gene: NA; J gene: TRBJ1-4; clone size: NA; CDR3 protein: CASSREIATNEKLFF; CDR3 DNA: TGCGCCAGCAGCCGAGAAATTGCAACTAATGAAAAACTGTTTTTT